What follows are 31 T cell receptor beta chains derived from one specimen sequenced in a study of blood T cell repertoires in COVID-19. Measured with immunoSEQ multiplex PCR; TCRdb has only the in-frame clones, and not every one. The top ten clones hold around 9.4% of a sample with about 97,000 clones, approximately 84% of them seen once. Sequences were obtained from peripheral blood. These receptors originate from a man aged 40-49 years with active or convalescent COVID-19.

Here the CDR3 DNA reads TGTGCCAGCTCACCCACCACCGGGACAGGCAATTTAGAGCAGTTCTTC. It yields the protein CASSPTTGTGNLEQFF. The chain employs TRBV18 and TRBJ2-1; 8 bases map to TRBD1. V dropped 3 bases and J dropped 10; count of bases not matched to a gene: 14. From germline, CDR1 is KGHSH and CDR2 LQKENI. CDR3 size: 16 residues. Using reference TRBV18 and TRBJ2-1 for the parts outside the CDR3, the full variable domain is NAGVMQNPRHLVRRRGQEARLRCSPMKGHSHVYWYRQLPEEGLKFMVYLQKENIIDESGMPKERFSAEFPKEGPSILRIQQVVRGDSAAYFCASSPTTGTGNLEQFFGPGTRLTVL.

This clone occurred a few times. The chain combines TRBV10-3 with TRBJ2-7, with 7 bases matching TRBD1. The CDR3 covers 14 residues. Germline V gene data show CDR1 as ENHRY and CDR2 as SYGVKD. Trimming at V came to 5 bases and at J to 4 bases, leaving 8 bases not matched to a gene. CDR3 protein: CAISPLTGDYEQYF. As DNA, the CDR3 is TGTGCCATCAGTCCCCTTACAGGGGATTACGAGCAGTACTTC.

The chain links TRBV4-2 to TRBJ2-2; no firm D call. The CDR3 runs 15 residues. Per the germline V gene, CDR1 is LGHNA and CDR2 is YNFKEQ. V was pared by 4 bases and J by 5 bases, with 14 bases between. CDR3 in amino acids: CASSPPLDLTGELFF. CDR3 in DNA: TGTGCCAGCAGCCCGCCATTAGATTTGACCGGGGAGCTGTTTTTT.

V and J are TRBV6-5 and TRBJ2-5; 8 bases align to TRBD1. Trimming cost V 5 bases and J 5 bases; bases outside gene matches: 10. The length of the CDR3 is 15 residues. CDR1 is MNHEY and CDR2 is SVGAGI in the germline V gene. CDR3 in DNA: TGTGCCAGCAGTAGATTCGGACAGGGCGGGGAGACCCAGTACTTC. As protein: CASSRFGQGGETQYF.

This clone is a singleton in its sample. The CDR3 loop reads CASSLEGARIHYGYTF. The CDR3 coding sequence is TGTGCCAGCAGCTTAGAAGGGGCCCGCATACACTATGGCTACACCTTC. The rearrangement uses TRBV7-9 and TRBJ1-2, with D perhaps TRBD1 (5 bases). The germline V gene has CDR1 SEHNR and CDR2 FQNEAQ (reference sequence). V lost 1 base and J lost 3, with 15 bases in between. This CDR3 comprises 16 residues.

The chain couples TRBV4-2 to TRBJ2-1, with TRBD2 matching 12 bases. J lost 7 bases, V lost 1 base, and 5 bases had no gene match. The CDR3 is made up of 16 amino acids. Germline V gene lookup returns CDR1 LGHNA and CDR2 YNFKEQ. As DNA, the CDR3 is TGTGCCAGCAGCCAAGCACTAGCGGGGGGTCAGAATGAGCAGTTCTTC. Encoded protein: CASSQALAGGQNEQFF.

The chain couples TRBV9 to TRBJ2-7, with a weak D call TRBD2 (6 bases). V was trimmed by 1 base and J by 5 bases, leaving 13 bases between them. The CDR3 consists of 14 residues. Per germline, CDR1 SGDLS and CDR2 YYNGEE. The CDR3 nucleotides read TGTGCCAGCAGCGTAAGTGCGGGGTCCGACGAGCAGTACTTC. Amino acids: CASSVSAGSDEQYF.

This clone was counted a single time. This chain uses TRBV10-3 with TRBJ2-1, with TRBD2 matching over 9 bases. V shed 8 bases, J shed 8 bases, and the junction held 10 bases outside the gene matches. The CDR3 is 14 amino acids. In germline, CDR1 is ENHRY, CDR2 SYGVKD. The CDR3 bases are TGTGCCATCGGAGCGGGGGGACCCTCCGATGAGCAGTTCTTC. This translates into CAIGAGGPSDEQFF.

This rearrangement joins TRBV19 to TRBJ1-2; D remains unclear. The germline V gene has CDR1 LNHDA and CDR2 SQIVND (reference sequence). The V end lost 1 base, the J end lost 2 bases, and 8 bases lay between the germline ends. The CDR3 is made up of 14 amino acids. In nucleotides, the CDR3 is TGTGCCAGTAGTATAGTCGGACTAAACTATGGCTACACCTTC. Its translation: CASSIVGLNYGYTF.

This chain links TRBV19 with TRBJ1-5; no clear D. CDR3 length: 16 amino acids. Trimming took 7 bases from V and 2 from J, leaving 18 bases between them. Germline V gene lookup returns CDR1 LNHDA and CDR2 SQIVND (reference sequence). The CDR3 DNA is TGTGCCAGTACAAGGGAGCGTGGAAGGGGCAATCAGCCCCAGCATTTT. The encoded protein is CASTRERGRGNQPQHF.

The rearrangement joins TRBV3-1 (or the pseudogene TRBV3-2) to TRBJ2-5, with 11 bases identical to TRBD2. Germline assignment: CDR1 LGHDT and CDR2 YNNKEL (reference sequence). V lost 4 bases, J lost 2 bases, and 18 bases stayed unmatched. CDR3 size: 20 residues. In nucleotides, the CDR3 is TGTGCCAGCAGCCGAGAAGGGACAGGGTCCTTAGCGGGGGGGCAAGAGACCCAGTACTTC. Its protein product is CASSREGTGSLAGGQETQYF.

The chain uses TRBV19 and TRBJ1-2, with 10 bases that match TRBD1. Looked up from germline, CDR1 is LNHDA and CDR2 is SQIVND (reference sequence). The CDR3 contains 20 residues. Trimming cost V 3 bases and J 6 bases; bases outside gene matches: 22. The CDR3 protein is CASSIVLSRDRGHGEDGYTF. CDR3 bases: TGTGCCAGTAGTATTGTTTTATCCAGGGACAGGGGACACGGTGAGGATGGCTACACCTTC.

The chain is built from TRBV6-5 and TRBJ2-7; TRBD1 agrees at 10 bases. The ends lost 2 bases at V and 5 bases at J; junction bases unmatched: 3. The CDR3 covers 14 residues. Germline-derived CDR1 and CDR2 are MNHEY and SVGAGI. The CDR3 region is CASSYQTGGDEQYF. The CDR3 nucleotides are TGTGCCAGCAGTTACCAGACAGGGGGCGACGAGCAGTACTTC.

The chain recombines TRBV19 with TRBJ1-5; D possibly corresponds to TRBD1 (5 bases). V was shortened by 6 bases and J by 3 bases, with 12 bases between the two germline ends. Germline lookup yields CDR1 LNHDA and CDR2 SQIVND (reference sequence). This CDR3 has 14 residues. CDR3 sequence: CASRTPGNNQPQHF. For the CDR3, the DNA is TGTGCCAGTAGAACCCCAGGGAACAATCAGCCCCAGCATTTT.

The chain links TRBV18 to TRBJ1-5; 11 positions agree with TRBD1. This CDR3 comprises 18 residues. V shed 3 bases, J shed 0 bases, and the junction held 7 bases outside the gene matches. Germline V gene sequence: CDR1 KGHSH, CDR2 LQKENI. The CDR3 sequence: CASSPRTGGMDSNQPQHF. CDR3 in DNA: TGTGCCAGCTCACCGAGGACAGGGGGCATGGATAGCAATCAGCCCCAGCATTTT.

This chain links TRBV9 with TRBJ1-5; 7 bases agree with TRBD1. The V segment lost 0 bases and the J segment 2 bases; nucleotides outside the gene matches: 14. The CDR3 is 19 amino acids. Germline CDR1 reads SGDLS; CDR2 reads YYNGEE. DNA of the CDR3: TGTGCCAGCAGCGTAGAATGCGACAGGGTGATTAGGGGCAATCAGCCCCAGCATTTT. Translated: CASSVECDRVIRGNQPQHF.

V usage is TRBV10-1 and J usage is TRBJ2-1; TRBD2 aligns across 7 bases. Germline-derived CDR1 and CDR2 are WNHNN and SYGVQD (reference sequence). V dropped 3 bases and J dropped 1; count of bases not matched to a gene: 6. The length of the CDR3 is 16 residues. The CDR3 sequence is CASSDRLAASYNEQFF. The CDR3 DNA reads as TGCGCCAGCAGTGACAGACTAGCTGCTTCCTACAATGAGCAGTTCTTC.

This clone came up once. The J gene is TRBJ1-1, the V gene TRBV7-9, with no clear D. This CDR3 has 15 amino acids. V lost 5 bases, J lost 4 bases, and 17 bases lay in between. The germline CDR1 and CDR2 sequences are SEHNR and FQNEAQ (reference sequence). The CDR3 here is CASSPPRGSGTEAFF. The CDR3 DNA sequence: TGTGCCAGCAGCCCCCCACGGGGTTCGGGCACTGAAGCTTTCTTT. Looking up the rest from reference TRBV7-9 and TRBJ1-1 gives the full variable domain: DTGVSQNPRHKITKRGQNVTFRCDPISEHNRLYWYRQTLGQGPEFLTYFQNEAQLEKSRLLSDRFSAERPKGSFSTLEIQRTEQGDSAMYLCASSPPRGSGTEAFFGQGTRLTVV.

The genes are TRBV7-2 and TRBJ1-4, with D perhaps matching TRBD1 (6 bases). The CDR3 is 14 residues long. Germline loops: CDR1 SGHTA, CDR2 FQGNSA. V shed 1 base and J shed 13 bases, with 16 bases lying between them. CDR3 coding DNA: TGTGCCAGCAGCTTAGTAGGGGGAAATAGTAGACTGTTTTTT. Protein: CASSLVGGNSRLFF.

The V gene is TRBV6-5, the J gene TRBJ1-6; D is uncertain. Germline CDR1 reads MNHEY; CDR2 reads SVGAGI. V shed 6 bases and J shed 10 bases, with 10 bases lying between them. The CDR3 runs to 12 residues. The CDR3 sequence is CASSLVGSPLHF. The CDR3 nucleotides read TGTGCCAGCAGCCTGGTTGGCTCACCCCTCCACTTT.

This rearrangement joins TRBV30 to TRBJ2-5, with 9 bases matching TRBD1. J gave up 5 bases and V 0 bases, and 7 bases lay outside the gene matches. The CDR3 consists of 15 residues. CDR1 GTSNPN and CDR2 SVGIG come from the germline V gene (reference sequence). Here the CDR3 reads CAWSVLQGAKETQYF. In DNA form, the CDR3 reads TGTGCCTGGAGTGTACTACAGGGGGCGAAGGAGACCCAGTACTTC.

The rearrangement links TRBV7-2 to TRBJ2-3; a weak D match, TRBD2 (6 bases). The CDR3 runs to 13 residues. Between the trimmed V and J ends, which lost 4 bases and 6 bases, there was a span of 11 bases. Germline-derived CDR1 and CDR2 are SGHTA and FQGNSA. The CDR3 region is CASSSRGSDTQYF. The CDR3 bases are TGTGCCAGCAGCTCCCGGGGGTCGGATACGCAGTATTTT.

The genes are TRBV6-2 or TRBV6-3 and TRBJ2-2; D unresolved. Per the germline V gene, CDR1 is MNHEY and CDR2 is SVGEGT. There are 14 residues in the CDR3. V lost 2 bases and J lost 3, with 7 bases in between. In nucleotides, the CDR3 is TGTGCCAGCAGTTACAGACGGGACACCGGGGAGCTGTTTTTT. As protein: CASSYRRDTGELFF.

V usage is TRBV29-1 and J usage is TRBJ2-1, with D tentatively TRBD2 (7 bases). The CDR3 is made up of 12 amino acids. V lost 6 bases and J 8 bases, leaving 14 bases between the germline ends. Germline V gene lookup returns CDR1 SQVTM and CDR2 ANQGSEA. The CDR3, as DNA: TGCAGCGTATTACGGGGGGCTTATGAGCAGTTCTTC. This codes for CSVLRGAYEQFF.

The rearrangement joins TRBV6-5 to TRBJ1-2; possible D gene TRBD1, 6 bases. CDR1 and CDR2 (germline): MNHEY, SVGAGI. Trimming cost V 4 bases and J 8 bases, with 14 bases left between them. CDR3 length: 13 amino acids. In nucleotides, the CDR3 is TGTGCCAGCAGTTCAACACCCGGGACAGGCTACACCTTC. Translation: CASSSTPGTGYTF.

The CDR3 loop reads CASSYRDRLYNEQFF. For the CDR3, the DNA is TGTGCCAGCAGTTACCGGGACAGACTATACAATGAGCAGTTCTTC. The V and J genes are TRBV6-5 and TRBJ2-1; 7 nucleotides match TRBD1. Unmatched junction bases numbered 5, after V lost 2 bases and J lost 4 bases. CDR1 and CDR2 from the germline V gene are MNHEY and SVGAGI. This CDR3 has 15 amino acids.

J is TRBJ2-7 and V is TRBV7-6; the D is unclear. The V gene's germline CDR1 is SGHVS and CDR2 FNYEAQ. This CDR3 is built from 11 residues. Trimming left V 5 bases short and J 4 bases short, with 6 bases between. The CDR3 loop is CASSPGYEQYF. The CDR3 DNA sequence: TGTGCCAGCAGCCCAGGTTACGAGCAGTACTTC.

This chain joins TRBV19 and TRBJ2-7; D is undetermined. This CDR3 has 16 amino acids. Trimming took off 3 bases at V and 0 bases at J, with 15 bases between the two ends. Germline lookup yields CDR1 LNHDA and CDR2 SQIVND (reference sequence). The CDR3 sequence is CASSISATVSSYEQYF. The DNA of the CDR3 is TGTGCCAGTAGTATTTCTGCCACAGTGAGCTCCTACGAGCAGTACTTC. Full variable domain (rest looked up from reference TRBV19 and TRBJ2-7): DGGITQSPKYLFRKEGQNVTLSCEQNLNHDAMYWYRQDPGQGLRLIYYSQIVNDFQKGDIAEGYSVSREKKESFPLTVTSAQKNPTAFYLCASSISATVSSYEQYFGPGTRLTVT.

The rearrangement uses TRBV7-2 and TRBJ2-7; the D gene is possibly TRBD2 (6 bases). The germline V gene encodes CDR1 SGHTA and CDR2 FQGNSA. V was pared by 1 base and J by 3 bases, with 10 bases between. The CDR3 is 14 residues long. CDR3 nucleotides: TGTGCCAGCAGCTTAGTCGCGACTAGCTACGAGCAGTACTTC. The encoded protein is CASSLVATSYEQYF.

The V gene is TRBV7-2, the J gene TRBJ2-5, with TRBD1 identical over 12 bases. The CDR3 extends over 13 amino acids. Losses at the gene ends were 8 bases for V and 4 bases for J; bases not matched to a gene: 2. Germline V gene data show CDR1 as SGHTA and CDR2 as FQGNSA. In nucleotides, the CDR3 is TGTGCCAGCGGGGACAGGGGGCGAGAGACCCAGTACTTC. The encoded protein is CASGDRGRETQYF.

This clone was counted only a few times. The genes are TRBV6-6 and TRBJ2-7, with 8 bases that match TRBD1. After removal of 5 bases from V and 3 bases from J, the junction contained 9 bases not matched to a gene. CDR3 length equals 15 residues. Germline V gene lookup returns CDR1 MNHNY and CDR2 SVGAGI (reference sequence). The CDR3: CASSLRQGPHYEQYF. In DNA form, the CDR3 reads TGTGCCAGCAGTCTCAGACAGGGGCCCCACTACGAGCAGTACTTC.